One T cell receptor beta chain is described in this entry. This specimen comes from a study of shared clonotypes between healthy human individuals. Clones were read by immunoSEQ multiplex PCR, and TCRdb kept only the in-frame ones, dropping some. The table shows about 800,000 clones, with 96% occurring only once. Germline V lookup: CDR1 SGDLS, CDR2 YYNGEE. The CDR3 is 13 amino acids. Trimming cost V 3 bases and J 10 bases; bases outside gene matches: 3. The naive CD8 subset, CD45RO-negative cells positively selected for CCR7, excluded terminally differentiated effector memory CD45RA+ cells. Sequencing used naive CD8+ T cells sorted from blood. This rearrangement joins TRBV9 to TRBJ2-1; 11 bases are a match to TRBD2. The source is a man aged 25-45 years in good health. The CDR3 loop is CASSGGTSGEQFF. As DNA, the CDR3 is TGTGCCAGCAGCGGCGGGACTAGCGGCGAGCAGTTCTTC.